These 17 T cell receptor beta chains were sequenced from one sample in a study of human T cells and chemical hapten exposure. TCRdb reanalysed the 5' RACE reads using MiXCR and keeps one entry per CDR3 protein. Among approximately 140,000 distinct CDR3 sequences, approximately 4% were seen once, and the ten largest hold 1.3% to 1.5%. Total RNA extraction was carried out from unfractionated whole blood. The receptors here all came from a female donor in good health.

Ten or more counts support this clonotype. The chain carries TRBV7-3 and TRBJ2-1, with D possibly matching TRBD2 (7 bases). Germline CDR1 reads SGHTA; CDR2 reads FQGTGA. Trimming pared 5 bases from V and 2 bases from J, leaving 13 bases between. The CDR3 has 15 residues. CDR3 nucleotides: TGTGCCAGCAGCAGCCTGGGGGGGCCCTACAATGAGCAGTTCTTC. Amino acids: CASSSLGGPYNEQFF.

The gene calls are TRBV7-2 and TRBJ1-2, with no clear D. The germline CDR1 and CDR2 sequences are SGHTA and FQGNSA. This CDR3 spans 14 amino acids. Trimming removed 1 base from V and 7 bases from J, with 13 bases in between. The CDR3 nucleotides read TGTGCCAGCAGCTTAGAACCCCGTCTCGTTGGCTACACCTTC. It codes for CASSLEPRLVGYTF.

This clonotype was found many times. J is TRBJ2-5 and V is TRBV2; D is possibly TRBD2 (5 bases). The length of the CDR3 is 15 residues. CDR1 and CDR2 from the germline V gene are SNHLY and FYNNEI. Trimming took 7 bases from V and 7 from J, leaving 22 bases between them. The CDR3: CASTGLALGLGTQYF. CDR3 bases: TGTGCCAGCACGGGTCTAGCACTCGGTTTAGGGACCCAGTACTTC.

The V and J genes are TRBV5-1 and TRBJ1-6, with a possible D match to TRBD1 (5 bases). This CDR3 is 15 amino acids long. CDR1 and CDR2 (germline): SGHRS, YFSETQ. Trimming took off 0 bases at V and 1 base at J, with 5 bases between the two ends. The CDR3 DNA sequence: TGCGCCAGCAGCTTGGAGGGGTCCTATAATTCACCCCTCCACTTT. This translates into CASSLEGSYNSPLHF.

V and J are TRBV29-1 and TRBJ2-1; 9 bases match TRBD2. With V trimmed by 4 bases and J by 3 bases, 4 bases remained unmatched. The CDR3 extends over 14 amino acids. From germline, CDR1 is SQVTM and CDR2 ANQGSEA. DNA for the CDR3: TGCAGCGTTGGCAGCGGGGGGATCTACAATGAGCAGTTCTTC. Translated: CSVGSGGIYNEQFF.

This clonotype was detected ten times or more. The chain carries TRBV3-1 and TRBJ1-6; 7 nucleotides line up with TRBD1. J was trimmed by 2 bases and V by 1 base; bases with no gene match: 2. CDR1 is LGHDT and CDR2 is YNNKEL in the germline V gene (reference sequence). The CDR3 has 16 residues. The CDR3 here is CASSQVGGAYNSPLHF. In nucleotides, the CDR3 is TGTGCCAGCAGCCAAGTAGGGGGCGCCTATAATTCACCCCTCCACTTT.

The chain combines TRBV2 with TRBJ1-2; 10 positions agree with TRBD1. The V and J ends lost 4 bases and 3 bases, in that order; junction bases with no gene match: 5. Germline V gene lookup returns CDR1 SNHLY and CDR2 FYNNEI. The CDR3 is made up of 15 amino acids. The CDR3: CASSGGQGGDYGYTF. In DNA form, the CDR3 reads TGTGCCAGCAGTGGCGGACAGGGGGGTGACTATGGCTACACCTTC.

Of note for this clonotype: One end of the junction does not line up with germline, which may come from a read error. V gene TRBV12-3 or TRBV12-4 combines with J gene TRBJ1-2; TRBD1 matches at 7 bases. The CDR3 covers 15 residues. CDR3 amino acids: CASSSPGDSDYGDTF. In DNA form, the CDR3 reads TGTGCCAGCAGTTCCCCAGGGGACAGCGACTATGGCGACACCTTC.

This clonotype was counted only a few times. The chain uses TRBV27 and TRBJ1-1; no clear D gene. The CDR3 spans 18 residues. Germline V lookup: CDR1 MNHEY, CDR2 SMNVEV (reference sequence). Trimming left V 6 bases short and J 0 bases short, with 23 bases between. The CDR3 sequence: CASRSLYRAQVMNTEAFF. The DNA for the CDR3 is TGTGCCAGCAGGTCTCTTTACAGAGCTCAGGTAATGAACACTGAAGCTTTCTTT.

J is TRBJ2-3 and V is TRBV20-1; 11 nucleotides agree with TRBD2. Germline CDR1 and CDR2: DFQATT and SNEGSKA (reference sequence). This CDR3 contains 17 residues. J gave up 2 bases and V 1 base, and 8 bases lay outside the gene matches. The CDR3 DNA reads TGCAGTGCTAGAGGTGCACTAGCGGGGGATCCCACAGATACGCAGTATTTT. It yields the protein CSARGALAGDPTDTQYF.

The table lists this clonotype with many counts. J is TRBJ2-1 and V is TRBV10-3; 10 bases align to TRBD1. The germline CDR1 and CDR2 sequences are ENHRY and SYGVKD. There are 15 residues in the CDR3. V trimming: 3 bases; J trimming: 8 bases; junction bases outside the gene matches: 7. CDR3 DNA sequence: TGTGCCATCAGTGAACCGGACAGGGGGAAGGATGAGCAGTTCTTC. Translating gives CAISEPDRGKDEQFF.

In its sample, this clonotype was seen many times. The rearrangement uses TRBV20-1 and TRBJ2-3; no reliable D call. Trimming left V 7 bases short and J 4 bases short, with 6 bases between. The germline gives CDR1 DFQATT, CDR2 SNEGSKA (reference sequence). This CDR3 spans 10 amino acids. As DNA, the CDR3 is TGCAGTGGTGTGCCAGATACGCAGTATTTT. Protein sequence: CSGVPDTQYF.

This rearrangement joins TRBV7-9 to TRBJ2-3, with 7 bases fitting TRBD2. Germline V gives CDR1 SEHNR, CDR2 FQNEAQ (reference sequence). The junction had 8 bases not matched to a gene; V was cut back by 5 bases and J by 0 bases. The CDR3 contains 16 residues. This CDR3 reads CASSPSRGESTDTQYF. In DNA, the CDR3 is TGTGCCAGCAGCCCCTCTCGGGGGGAAAGCACAGATACGCAGTATTTT.

J is TRBJ1-4 and V is TRBV29-1; 8 bases fit TRBD1. This CDR3 is 15 amino acids long. From germline, CDR1 is SQVTM and CDR2 ANQGSEA. The ends lost 0 bases at V and 13 bases at J; junction bases unmatched: 13. The CDR3 spells CSVEDWTGHELGLFF. The CDR3 DNA is TGCAGCGTTGAAGATTGGACAGGGCATGAATTAGGACTGTTTTTT.

This clonotype was recorded many times. This chain's CDR3 is CASSRQGGQNTYEQYF. CDR3 DNA sequence: TGTGCCAGCAGCCGGCAAGGGGGACAGAACACCTACGAGCAGTACTTC. The rearrangement uses TRBV4-2 and TRBJ2-7, with 7 bases fitting TRBD1. This CDR3 contains 16 residues. CDR1 and CDR2 (germline): LGHNA, YNFKEQ. J was trimmed by 2 bases and V by 4 bases; bases with no gene match: 11.

This clonotype was observed many times. The chain employs TRBV29-1 and TRBJ2-7; 8 nucleotides line up with TRBD1. CDR1 SQVTM and CDR2 ANQGSEA come from the germline V gene. The CDR3 covers 12 residues. Unmatched junction bases numbered 7, after V lost 7 bases and J lost 5 bases. CDR3 amino acids: CSGGQAFDEQYF. CDR3 nucleotides: TGCAGCGGGGGACAGGCTTTTGACGAGCAGTACTTC.

This chain links TRBV20-1 with TRBJ1-2; a weak D match, TRBD1 (6 bases). The length of the CDR3 is 12 residues. Per germline, CDR1 DFQATT and CDR2 SNEGSKA (reference sequence). Trimming left V 5 bases short and J 3 bases short, with 10 bases between. The CDR3 nucleotides read TGCAGTGCTTACAGGGTTGACTATGGCTACACCTTC. This gives the protein CSAYRVDYGYTF.